The rows below give T cell receptor beta chains drawn from one sample of a study of low-dose radiotherapy and immunotherapy resistance in tumors. Each CDR3 protein is one row after TCRdb ran MiXCR on the reads. The data contain 85,000 to 100,000 distinct CDR3 sequences, more than 8.5% of them singletons. Sequences were derived from PBMCs, sampled before treatment. The source is a male donor with prostate cancer. Each CDR3 is given with its conserved first and last residue. D genes are given only for firm matches. Not all rows give a size; the values are once, few, many and, for expanded clones, a class.

j_call: TRBJ2-3
d_call: .
clone_size: many
v_call: TRBV7-9
cdr3_aa: CASSSTRRGVTDTQYF
cdr3_nt: TGTGCCAGCAGCTCCACTAGGAGGGGCGTAACAGATACGCAGTATTTT

j_call: TRBJ2-6
d_call: .
clone_size: few
v_call: TRBV19
cdr3_aa: CASRGGSGANVLTF
cdr3_nt: TGTGCCAGTCGAGGGGGCTCTGGGGCCAACGTCCTGACTTTC

j_call: TRBJ2-1
d_call: TRBD2
clone_size: many
v_call: TRBV12-3/TRBV12-4
cdr3_aa: CASSTGTSKFF
cdr3_nt: TGTGCCAGCAGTACCGGGACTAGTAAGTTCTTC

j_call: TRBJ1-1
d_call: .
clone_size: many
v_call: TRBV4-1
cdr3_aa: CASSHGQALNTEAFF
cdr3_nt: TGCGCCAGCAGCCACGGGCAGGCCCTGAACACTGAAGCTTTCTTT

j_call: TRBJ2-7
d_call: TRBD2
clone_size: many
v_call: TRBV7-9
cdr3_aa: CASDSGRSYEQYF
cdr3_nt: TGTGCCAGCGATAGCGGGAGGAGCTACGAGCAGTACTTC

j_call: TRBJ2-6
d_call: TRBD2
clone_size: many
v_call: TRBV5-4
cdr3_aa: CASSLVLAGSSGANVLTF
cdr3_nt: TGTGCCAGCAGCTTGGTTCTAGCGGGATCCTCTGGGGCCAACGTCCTGACTTTC

j_call: TRBJ2-1
d_call: TRBD2
clone_size: many
v_call: TRBV28
cdr3_aa: CASSSAGGYNEQFF
cdr3_nt: TGTGCCAGCAGTTCAGCGGGAGGCTACAATGAGCAGTTCTTC

j_call: TRBJ2-5
d_call: TRBD1
clone_size: .
v_call: TRBV5-1
cdr3_aa: CASSWRQGPEETQYF
cdr3_nt: TGCGCCAGCAGCTGGCGACAGGGTCCGGAAGAGACCCAGTACTTC

j_call: TRBJ2-3
d_call: .
clone_size: many
v_call: TRBV11-2
cdr3_aa: CASSLYPYGASTDTQYF
cdr3_nt: TGTGCCAGCAGCTTATACCCATATGGAGCTAGCACAGATACGCAGTATTTT

j_call: TRBJ2-2
d_call: TRBD2
clone_size: many
v_call: TRBV18
cdr3_aa: CASSPSGTSGSFGGELFF
cdr3_nt: TGTGCCAGCTCACCATCCGGGACTAGCGGGAGTTTCGGCGGGGAGCTGTTTTTT

j_call: TRBJ2-7
d_call: TRBD2
clone_size: many
v_call: TRBV20-1
cdr3_aa: CSARSLAGTYEQYF
cdr3_nt: TGCAGTGCTAGGAGCCTAGCGGGAACCTACGAGCAGTACTTC

j_call: TRBJ2-2
d_call: .
clone_size: many
v_call: TRBV11-3
cdr3_aa: CASSLGHSNTGELFF
cdr3_nt: TGTGCCAGCAGCTTAGGACATTCGAACACCGGGGAGCTGTTTTTT

j_call: TRBJ2-3
d_call: TRBD1
clone_size: many
v_call: TRBV12-5
cdr3_aa: CASGLELTGTGTDTQYF
cdr3_nt: TGTGCTAGTGGTTTGGAATTAACCGGGACAGGGACAGATACGCAGTATTTT

j_call: TRBJ2-1
d_call: TRBD2
clone_size: many
v_call: TRBV6-6
cdr3_aa: CASNGGGFYNEQFF
cdr3_nt: TGTGCCAGCAATGGGGGGGGGTTCTACAATGAGCAGTTCTTC

j_call: TRBJ2-5
d_call: TRBD2
clone_size: many
v_call: TRBV7-8
cdr3_aa: CASSSGLVQETQYF
cdr3_nt: TGTGCCAGCAGCTCAGGACTAGTCCAAGAGACCCAGTACTTC

j_call: TRBJ2-7
d_call: TRBD2
clone_size: many
v_call: TRBV4-1
cdr3_aa: CASSAPRGGGVEQYF
cdr3_nt: TGCGCCAGCAGCGCCCCCCGGGGGGGGGGCGTCGAGCAGTACTTC

j_call: TRBJ2-7
d_call: TRBD1
clone_size: many
v_call: TRBV7-2
cdr3_aa: CASSLAVGGKYEQYF
cdr3_nt: TGTGCCAGCAGCTTAGCGGTAGGGGGCAAATACGAGCAGTACTTC

j_call: TRBJ2-2
d_call: .
clone_size: many
v_call: TRBV2
cdr3_aa: CASSASRSAGELFF
cdr3_nt: TGTGCCAGCAGTGCGTCTCGATCGGCCGGGGAGCTGTTTTTT

j_call: TRBJ2-3
d_call: .
clone_size: .
v_call: TRBV7-2
cdr3_aa: CASSLRVPYNEQYF
cdr3_nt: TGTGCCAGCAGCTTACGGGTTCCCTACAATGAGCAGTATTTT

j_call: TRBJ1-5
d_call: TRBD1
clone_size: many
v_call: TRBV19
cdr3_aa: CASNRGDRNQPQHF
cdr3_nt: TGTGCCAGCAACAGGGGCGATCGGAATCAGCCCCAGCATTTT

j_call: TRBJ2-2
d_call: .
clone_size: many
v_call: TRBV5-5
cdr3_aa: CASSIQGAGELFF
cdr3_nt: TGTGCCAGCAGCATCCAGGGTGCCGGGGAGCTGTTTTTT

j_call: TRBJ2-6
d_call: .
clone_size: many
v_call: TRBV7-2
cdr3_aa: CASSFGGSGANVLTF
cdr3_nt: TGTGCCAGCAGTTTCGGAGGATCTGGGGCCAACGTCCTGACTTTC

j_call: TRBJ2-5
d_call: .
clone_size: many
v_call: TRBV28
cdr3_aa: CASLGLAETQYF
cdr3_nt: TGTGCCAGCCTCGGCCTAGCAGAGACCCAGTACTTC

j_call: TRBJ1-5
d_call: .
clone_size: many
v_call: TRBV28
cdr3_aa: CASSARAQPQHF
cdr3_nt: TGTGCCAGCAGTGCCAGGGCCCAGCCCCAGCATTTT

j_call: TRBJ2-7
d_call: .
clone_size: many
v_call: TRBV3-1
cdr3_aa: CASSQRQGTYEQYF
cdr3_nt: TGTGCCAGCAGCCAAAGGCAAGGAACCTACGAGCAGTACTTC

j_call: TRBJ1-1
d_call: .
clone_size: many
v_call: TRBV7-2
cdr3_aa: CASSLGYTGFDEAFF
cdr3_nt: TGTGCCAGCAGCTTAGGGTACACAGGGTTCGATGAAGCTTTCTTT

j_call: TRBJ2-2
d_call: .
clone_size: many
v_call: TRBV19
cdr3_aa: CASSTGETNTGELFF
cdr3_nt: TGTGCCAGTAGTACCGGGGAAACGAACACCGGGGAGCTGTTTTTT

j_call: TRBJ2-5
d_call: TRBD1
clone_size: many
v_call: TRBV28
cdr3_aa: CASRETGLAQYF
cdr3_nt: TGTGCCAGCAGGGAGACAGGGTTGGCCCAGTACTTC

j_call: TRBJ2-6
d_call: TRBD2
clone_size: many
v_call: TRBV6-6
cdr3_aa: CASSSGLAGGPSGANVLTF
cdr3_nt: TGTGCCAGCAGTTCCGGACTAGCGGGAGGTCCCTCTGGGGCCAACGTCCTGACTTTC

j_call: TRBJ2-7
d_call: .
clone_size: many
v_call: TRBV10-3
cdr3_aa: CAISDIYEQYF
cdr3_nt: TGTGCCATCAGCGACATCTACGAGCAGTACTTC

j_call: TRBJ2-7
d_call: .
clone_size: many
v_call: TRBV6-2/TRBV6-3
cdr3_aa: CASSDQLTSGKTEQYF
cdr3_nt: TGTGCCAGCAGTGATCAATTGACTAGTGGGAAGACCGAGCAGTACTTC

j_call: TRBJ1-2
d_call: .
clone_size: many
v_call: TRBV9
cdr3_aa: CASSVANYGYTF
cdr3_nt: TGTGCCAGCAGCGTAGCTAACTATGGCTACACCTTC

j_call: TRBJ2-7
d_call: TRBD1
clone_size: many
v_call: TRBV20-1
cdr3_aa: CSAPGQASYEQYF
cdr3_nt: TGCAGTGCTCCGGGACAGGCGTCCTACGAGCAGTACTTC

j_call: TRBJ2-1
d_call: TRBD2
clone_size: many
v_call: TRBV10-3
cdr3_aa: CAISDGLAGSRGNEQFF
cdr3_nt: TGTGCCATCAGTGATGGATTAGCGGGAAGCCGTGGCAATGAGCAGTTCTTC

j_call: TRBJ2-1
d_call: TRBD2
clone_size: few
v_call: TRBV4-1
cdr3_aa: CASSPGGGGINEQFF
cdr3_nt: TGTGCCAGCAGCCCGGGGGGCGGGGGGATCAATGAGCAGTTCTTC

j_call: TRBJ2-1
d_call: TRBD2
clone_size: many
v_call: TRBV11-2
cdr3_aa: CASSQFQLTSGRANEQFF
cdr3_nt: TGTGCCAGCAGCCAATTCCAGCTGACTAGCGGGAGGGCCAATGAGCAGTTCTTC

j_call: TRBJ2-7
d_call: TRBD1
clone_size: many
v_call: TRBV5-4
cdr3_aa: CASSFQGDLGEQYF
cdr3_nt: TGTGCCAGCAGCTTCCAGGGGGATTTGGGCGAGCAGTACTTC

j_call: TRBJ2-7
d_call: .
clone_size: many
v_call: TRBV2
cdr3_aa: CASTDLGMVYEQYF
cdr3_nt: TGTGCCAGCACGGATTTAGGAATGGTCTACGAGCAGTACTTC

j_call: TRBJ2-7
d_call: .
clone_size: many
v_call: TRBV7-2
cdr3_aa: CASSLGTASSYEQYF
cdr3_nt: TGTGCCAGCAGCCTCGGGACGGCTAGCTCCTACGAGCAGTACTTC

j_call: TRBJ2-7
d_call: TRBD2
clone_size: many
v_call: TRBV6-1
cdr3_aa: CASSEDWSGTYEQYF
cdr3_nt: TGTGCCAGCAGTGAGGATTGGAGCGGGACTTACGAGCAGTACTTC

j_call: TRBJ2-1
d_call: .
clone_size: many
v_call: TRBV7-2
cdr3_aa: CASGGWRTPNEQFF
cdr3_nt: TGTGCCAGCGGGGGGTGGCGGACCCCCAATGAGCAGTTCTTC

j_call: TRBJ2-7
d_call: .
clone_size: many
v_call: TRBV5-1
cdr3_aa: CASSLMFTGTSYEQYF
cdr3_nt: TGCGCCAGCAGCTTGATGTTTACCGGGACCTCCTACGAGCAGTACTTC

j_call: TRBJ2-1
d_call: TRBD2
clone_size: many
v_call: TRBV7-3
cdr3_aa: CASSTTSGFSYNEQFF
cdr3_nt: TGTGCCAGCAGCACAACTAGCGGGTTCTCCTACAATGAGCAGTTCTTC

j_call: TRBJ2-7
d_call: TRBD1
clone_size: .
v_call: TRBV5-1
cdr3_aa: CASSFDRDSAYEQYF
cdr3_nt: TGCGCCAGCAGCTTCGACCGGGACAGTGCCTACGAGCAGTACTTC

j_call: TRBJ2-7
d_call: .
clone_size: many
v_call: TRBV29-1
cdr3_aa: CSVEGTGESSYEQYF
cdr3_nt: TGCAGCGTTGAAGGGACGGGGGAAAGCTCCTACGAGCAGTACTTC

j_call: TRBJ2-3
d_call: .
clone_size: many
v_call: TRBV7-2
cdr3_aa: CASSLGVQSRTDTQYF
cdr3_nt: TGTGCCAGCAGCTTAGGGGTCCAATCCCGCACAGATACGCAGTATTTT

j_call: TRBJ2-3
d_call: TRBD2
clone_size: many
v_call: TRBV20-1
cdr3_aa: CSAIGTSASTDTQYF
cdr3_nt: TGCAGTGCTATCGGGACTAGCGCTAGCACAGATACGCAGTATTTT